This T cell receptor (beta chain) comes out of a study of T cells in Graves' hyperthyroidism and ophthalmopathy. Amplified regions were TCR beta CDR3 sequences from RNA transcripts. First-round RT-PCR with HTBI primers amplified the TCR CDR3 region. From the multiplex PCR reads, TCRdb called clonotypes with MiXCR, one entry per CDR3 protein. Here the sample spans about 350,000 distinct CDR3 sequences, 14% being singletons. The CDR3 is made up of 13 amino acids. V gave up 8 bases and J gave up 6 bases; unmatched junction bases: 3. CDR1 is SNHLY and CDR2 is FYNNEI in the germline V gene. The sample comprised blood. The receptor was isolated from a woman in her 30s with Graves' hyperthyroidism. The chain links TRBV2 to TRBJ2-1; 11 bases agree with TRBD1. The CDR3 DNA is TGTGCCAGCGCCGGGACAGGGGGCAATGAGCAGTTCTTC. As protein: CASAGTGGNEQFF.